The 24 T cell receptor beta chains listed next were all sequenced from one sample in a study of blood T cell repertoires in COVID-19. Assay: immunoSEQ multiplex PCR; the TCRdb copy retains only in-frame clones and omits some. The data show 65,000 to 85,000 clones, with about nine tenths seen just once and roughly a tenth held by the top ten. Sequenced input: peripheral blood. The receptors stem from a woman younger than 30 with acute or convalescent COVID-19.

The chain is built from TRBV6-5 and TRBJ2-7; TRBD2 is a possible D gene (5 bases). CDR3 size: 12 residues. From germline, CDR1 is MNHEY and CDR2 SVGAGI. Trimming cost V 8 bases and J 4 bases, with 12 bases left between them. CDR3 DNA: TGTGCCAGCCGGAGAGGGATGTACGAGCAGTACTTC. This encodes CASRRGMYEQYF.

The gene calls are TRBV28 and TRBJ1-5; a possible D gene is TRBD1 (5 bases). The CDR3 is 17 residues long. V was trimmed by 1 base and J by 6 bases, leaving 19 bases between them. Germline lookup yields CDR1 MDHEN and CDR2 SYDVKM. The CDR3 spells CASSLSLRAGGGQPQHF. The CDR3 nucleotides read TGTGCCAGCAGTTTATCACTCCGGGCTGGGGGAGGTCAGCCCCAGCATTTT.

The chain combines TRBV15 with TRBJ1-1, with D maybe TRBD1 (6 bases). Trimming took off 0 bases at V and 6 bases at J, with 11 bases between the two ends. The CDR3 is 14 residues long. CDR1 and CDR2 from the germline V gene are LNHNV and YYDKDF (reference sequence). The CDR3: CATSRDRGAAEAFF. CDR3 nucleotides: TGTGCCACCAGCAGAGATCGGGGGGCCGCTGAAGCTTTCTTT.

This rearrangement joins TRBV2 to TRBJ1-1; perhaps TRBD1 as D (5 bases). The CDR3 extends over 15 amino acids. Per the germline V gene, CDR1 is SNHLY and CDR2 is FYNNEI. V was pared by 3 bases and J by 5 bases, with 16 bases between. CDR3 loop: CASSDRAGRVTEAFF. CDR3 bases: TGTGCCAGCAGTGATAGGGCAGGGAGGGTTACTGAAGCTTTCTTT.

This sequence joins TRBV6-5 and TRBJ1-2; TRBD1 agrees at 9 bases. Trimming took 4 bases from V and 2 from J; bases not matched to a gene: 8. Germline V gives CDR1 MNHEY, CDR2 SVGAGI. The CDR3 consists of 16 residues. The CDR3 region is CASSSNRGRDNYGYTF. In nucleotides, the CDR3 is TGTGCCAGCAGTTCCAACAGGGGGCGCGACAACTATGGCTACACCTTC.

The J gene is TRBJ1-5, the V gene TRBV9, with 10 bases aligning to TRBD1. From germline, CDR1 is SGDLS and CDR2 YYNGEE. The CDR3 spans 17 residues. The V segment lost 0 bases and the J segment 0 bases; nucleotides outside the gene matches: 3. In DNA form, the CDR3 reads TGTGCCAGCAGCGTAGGACAGGGGGCTAGTAGCAATCAGCCCCAGCATTTT. Encoded protein: CASSVGQGASSNQPQHF.

The rearrangement uses TRBV30 and TRBJ1-1; unclear D gene. Germline CDR1 GTSNPN, CDR2 SVGIG (reference sequence). V shed 4 bases and J shed 3 bases, with 6 bases lying between them. CDR3 size: 11 residues. The CDR3 nucleotides read TGTGCCTGGAAGACTGACACTGAAGCTTTCTTT. Translation: CAWKTDTEAFF.

The V gene is TRBV6-4, the J gene TRBJ2-7; 7 bases line up with TRBD1. The length of the CDR3 is 14 residues. V was clipped by 7 bases and J by 0 bases; unmatched bases: 6. Germline V gene data show CDR1 as MRHNA and CDR2 as SNTAGT. This CDR3 reads CASKPTGTSYEQYF. CDR3 DNA sequence: TGTGCCAGCAAACCGACAGGGACCTCCTACGAGCAGTACTTC.

The J gene is TRBJ1-3, the V gene TRBV18; D is undetermined. The V end was cut by 2 bases, the J end by 2 bases, with 10 bases between. Germline CDR1 reads KGHSH; CDR2 reads LQKENI. The CDR3 has 15 residues. This CDR3 is CASSPLTDPGNTIYF. DNA of the CDR3: TGTGCCAGCTCACCATTAACAGACCCTGGAAACACCATATATTTT. Combining the CDR3 with reference TRBV18 and TRBJ1-3 gives the whole variable domain NAGVMQNPRHLVRRRGQEARLRCSPMKGHSHVYWYRQLPEEGLKFMVYLQKENIIDESGMPKERFSAEFPKEGPSILRIQQVVRGDSAAYFCASSPLTDPGNTIYFGEGSWLTVV.

This clone has just one count. V usage is TRBV24-1 and J usage is TRBJ2-2; D is perhaps TRBD1 (5 bases). V was pared by 7 bases and J by 4 bases, with 9 bases between. The CDR3 length is 13 residues. The V gene's germline CDR1 is KGHDR and CDR2 SFDVKD. CDR3 in amino acids: CATRGVITGELFF. In DNA form, the CDR3 reads TGTGCCACCAGAGGGGTTATCACCGGGGAGCTGTTTTTT.

This clone has just a few counts. The chain recombines TRBV28 with TRBJ1-2; D is uncertain. Trimming removed 3 bases from V and 5 bases from J, with 7 bases in between. This CDR3 is built from 12 residues. Germline CDR1 and CDR2: MDHEN and SYDVKM. The CDR3 sequence: CASSFGRYGYTF. DNA of the CDR3: TGTGCCAGCAGTTTTGGTCGGTATGGCTACACCTTC.

The chain is built from TRBV3-1 (or the pseudogene TRBV3-2) and TRBJ1-2, with D hard to call. The CDR3 has 15 amino acids. CDR1 is LGHDT, CDR2 YNNKEL, per germline (reference sequence). V lost 1 base, J lost 4 bases, and 13 bases lay in between. The CDR3 sequence is CASSQGPAAGYGYTF. The CDR3 DNA reads TGTGCCAGCAGCCAAGGGCCTGCTGCGGGCTATGGCTACACCTTC.

The chain recombines TRBV7-2 with TRBJ1-6; D might be TRBD1 (6 bases). CDR3 size: 17 residues. Germline assignment: CDR1 SGHTA and CDR2 FQGNSA. Trimming removed 5 bases from V and 4 bases from J, with 18 bases in between. In DNA form, the CDR3 reads TGTGCCAGCAGCGGCGGGGGGGGGCTTGCGTATAATTCACCCCTCCACTTT. This encodes CASSGGGGLAYNSPLHF.

The CDR3 loop is CASSLTQGRRNEKLFF. The CDR3 DNA sequence: TGTGCCAGCAGTTTAACCCAGGGGCGAAGGAATGAAAAACTGTTTTTT. The V and J genes are TRBV6-7 and TRBJ1-4; D perhaps matches TRBD1 (6 bases). TRBV6-7 is flagged as an ORF with uncertain function. The V gene lost 4 bases and the J gene lost 5 bases, with 17 bases spanning the gap. CDR3 length: 16 residues.

This clone counts as medium-sized. The chain employs TRBV2 and TRBJ2-1, with 11 positions matching TRBD1. The germline CDR1 and CDR2 sequences are SNHLY and FYNNEI. Trimming removed 4 bases from V and 0 bases from J; junction bases left unmatched: 17. CDR3 size: 21 residues. The CDR3 loop is CASSGRPGRTGGPFSYNEQFF. As DNA, the CDR3 is TGTGCCAGCAGTGGAAGGCCGGGTCGGACAGGGGGCCCATTCTCCTACAATGAGCAGTTCTTC.

J is TRBJ1-4 and V is TRBV9; TRBD1 matches 7 bases. Germline CDR1 and CDR2: SGDLS and YYNGEE. This CDR3 contains 15 residues. The ends lost 0 bases at V and 2 bases at J; junction bases unmatched: 1. The CDR3 nucleotides are TGTGCCAGCAGCGTAGGGGGACAGACTAATGAAAAACTGTTTTTT. Translation gives CASSVGGQTNEKLFF.

The chain uses TRBV3-1 (or the pseudogene TRBV3-2) and TRBJ2-3; no definite D call. The germline V gene has CDR1 LGHDT and CDR2 YNNKEL (reference sequence). The V end lost 4 bases, the J end lost 0 bases, and 11 bases lay between the germline ends. The CDR3 sequence is 15 residues long. The CDR3 loop is CASSRSMTSTDTQYF. CDR3 DNA: TGTGCCAGCAGCCGCTCGATGACAAGCACAGATACGCAGTATTTT.

Only a few counts were recorded for this clone. V is TRBV7-2 and J is TRBJ2-5, with TRBD2 as a possible D gene (6 bases). V was shortened by 5 bases and J by 5 bases, with 21 bases between the two germline ends. CDR3 length: 16 amino acids. Germline lookup yields CDR1 SGHTA and CDR2 FQGNSA. CDR3 nucleotides: TGTGCCAGCAGCCCAAACAATGGACGAGGAGGGGAGACCCAGTACTTC. Protein sequence: CASSPNNGRGGETQYF.

The chain recombines TRBV27 with TRBJ1-5; 9 positions agree with TRBD1. Germline CDR1 is MNHEY and CDR2 is SMNVEV (reference sequence). This CDR3 contains 14 residues. J lost 4 bases, V lost 6 bases, and 4 bases had no gene match. The CDR3 region has the DNA TGTGCCAGCAGCCCCGGGACAGGGAATCAGCCCCAGCATTTT. As protein: CASSPGTGNQPQHF.

The chain uses TRBV7-9 and TRBJ2-3, with D uncertain. The length of the CDR3 is 13 residues. The germline CDR1 and CDR2 sequences are SEHNR and FQNEAQ (reference sequence). Trimming removed 5 bases at V and 4 bases at J, with 10 bases between. CDR3 nucleotide sequence: TGTGCCAGCAGCCCTAGTTCTTCAGATACGCAGTATTTT. Translating gives CASSPSSSDTQYF.

The chain carries TRBV9 and TRBJ2-1, with a possible D match to TRBD1 (6 bases). The V gene lost 2 bases and the J gene lost 8 bases, with 17 bases spanning the gap. This CDR3 has 15 amino acids. Per germline, CDR1 SGDLS and CDR2 YYNGEE. Written as DNA, the CDR3 is TGTGCCAGCAGCGTTACAGGGTGGATAGGTGATGAGCAGTTCTTC. It encodes CASSVTGWIGDEQFF.

The rearrangement links TRBV16 to TRBJ1-1; weak D call: TRBD1 (5 bases). There are 12 residues in the CDR3. The ends were cut back, 3 bases at V and 5 bases at J, with 7 bases in the middle. Germline values: CDR1 KGHSY, CDR2 FQNENV. The CDR3 region has the DNA TGTGCCAGCAGCCACGGGGGGACTGAAGCTTTCTTT. This encodes CASSHGGTEAFF.

CDR3 region: CASSYVAGYEQYF. The CDR3 coding sequence is TGTGCCAGCAGTTACGTTGCAGGCTACGAGCAGTACTTC. V usage is TRBV6-2 or TRBV6-3 and J usage is TRBJ2-7; unclear D gene. Trimming removed 2 bases from V and 3 bases from J, with 8 bases in between. Germline loops: CDR1 MNHEY, CDR2 SVGEGT. The CDR3 is 13 residues long.

The count of this clone is one. V gene TRBV2 combines with J gene TRBJ1-2; 7 bases map to TRBD1. The CDR3 is made up of 15 amino acids. The V segment lost 6 bases and the J segment 5 bases; nucleotides outside the gene matches: 12. Germline-derived CDR1 and CDR2 are SNHLY and FYNNEI. CDR3 amino acids: CASRVEGGVGYGYTF. CDR3 nucleotide sequence: TGTGCCAGCAGGGTTGAAGGGGGCGTGGGGTATGGCTACACCTTC.